The next 23 T cell receptor beta chains were all read from a single sample in a study of blood T cell repertoires in COVID-19. The method was immunoSEQ multiplex PCR; TCRdb's version includes in-frame clones alone and lacks a portion of them. The table shows about 480,000 clones, with 88% occurring only once. Sequencing input: PBMCs or T cells enriched from blood (not recorded which). The receptors shown here come from a woman aged 40 to 49 who had recovered from COVID-19.

The chain links TRBV7-8 to TRBJ1-4; D not resolved. This CDR3 region has 16 residues. V was cut by 5 bases and J by 0 bases, with 13 bases left in between. CDR1 is SGHVS and CDR2 is FQNEAQ in the germline V gene. This CDR3 is CASSPENSATNEKLFF. CDR3 nucleotides: TGTGCCAGCAGCCCCGAGAACAGTGCAACTAATGAAAAACTGTTTTTT.

The chain employs TRBV11-3 and TRBJ2-2; 8 positions match TRBD1. The CDR3 runs to 16 residues. Germline V gene lookup returns CDR1 SGHNT and CDR2 YENEEA. Unmatched junction bases numbered 11, after V lost 6 bases and J lost 5 bases. The CDR3 protein is CASSHRQGLRTGELFF. CDR3 DNA sequence: TGTGCCAGCAGTCACCGACAGGGGCTACGTACCGGGGAGCTGTTTTTT.

The rearrangement links TRBV10-3 to TRBJ1-1; no reliable D call. V shed 5 bases and J shed 1 base, with 11 bases lying between them. Germline V gene data show CDR1 as ENHRY and CDR2 as SYGVKD. CDR3 length equals 14 residues. CDR3 sequence: CAISQRAQNTEAFF. CDR3 DNA: TGTGCCATCAGTCAAAGAGCCCAGAACACTGAAGCTTTCTTT.

This sequence joins TRBV6-1 and TRBJ1-4; D unclear. The germline V gene has CDR1 MNHNS and CDR2 SASEGT. CDR3 length equals 13 residues. V was pared by 2 bases and J by 8 bases, with 9 bases between. The CDR3 nucleotides are TGTGCCAGCAGTGAAAAGATGGGCGAAAAACTGTTTTTT. Translation gives CASSEKMGEKLFF.

The rearrangement joins TRBV7-6 to TRBJ2-5; TRBD2 agrees at 13 bases. Trimming removed 5 bases from V and 4 bases from J; junction bases left unmatched: 7. CDR1 and CDR2 from the germline V gene are SGHVS and FNYEAQ. The CDR3 covers 16 residues. The CDR3 bases are TGTGCCAGCAGCCCGAGACTAGCGGGAGGACGAGAGACCCAGTACTTC. This codes for CASSPRLAGGRETQYF.

CDR3 residues: CASSSGTSHYNEQFF. CDR3 DNA: TGTGCCAGCAGCTCCGGGACTAGTCATTACAATGAGCAGTTCTTC. J is TRBJ2-1 and V is TRBV7-8, with 8 positions matching TRBD2. The CDR3 extends over 15 amino acids. Germline V gene sequence: CDR1 SGHVS, CDR2 FQNEAQ. Trimming at V came to 4 bases and at J to 4 bases, leaving 6 bases not matched to a gene.

The CDR3 region is CASSSPPVGGRTEAFF. CDR3 nucleotide sequence: TGTGCCAGCAGTTCCCCCCCGGTAGGGGGCCGAACTGAAGCTTTCTTT. The rearrangement uses TRBV6-5 and TRBJ1-1; 7 bases are a match to TRBD1. The germline V gene has CDR1 MNHEY and CDR2 SVGAGI. This CDR3 is built from 16 residues. V shed 4 bases, J shed 5 bases, and the junction held 13 bases outside the gene matches.

This rearrangement joins TRBV30 to TRBJ2-2; weak D call: TRBD2 (6 bases). V was clipped by 3 bases and J by 4 bases, with 15 bases between them. This CDR3 region has 15 residues. Germline V CDR1 and CDR2: GTSNPN, SVGIG (reference sequence). The CDR3 DNA sequence: TGTGCCTGGAGCTCCCCAGCGGGCCCCACCGGGGAGCTGTTTTTT. Protein sequence: CAWSSPAGPTGELFF.

The CDR3 reads CASRAGTGVNQPQHF. The CDR3 DNA reads TGTGCCAGCAGGGCCGGGACAGGAGTCAATCAGCCCCAGCATTTT. This chain uses TRBV6-5 with TRBJ1-5; 8 nucleotides align to TRBD1. The trim removed 6 bases at V and 3 bases at J, leaving 7 bases unmatched. The CDR3 runs 15 residues. Germline assignment: CDR1 MNHEY and CDR2 SVGAGI.

This chain connects TRBV3-1 (or the pseudogene TRBV3-2) to TRBJ2-1; maybe TRBD2 (6 bases). The V and J ends lost 4 bases and 9 bases respectively, with 7 bases between them. This CDR3 has 11 residues. Per the germline V gene, CDR1 is LGHDT and CDR2 is YNNKEL (reference sequence). CDR3 DNA sequence: TGTGCCAGCAGCCTGGGACTTGAGCAGTTCTTC. Protein sequence: CASSLGLEQFF.

The chain uses TRBV7-9 and TRBJ2-3, with D perhaps TRBD2 (5 bases). The CDR3 spans 13 residues. V was pared by 3 bases and J by 2 bases, with 6 bases between. CDR1 and CDR2 (germline): SEHNR, FQNEAQ (reference sequence). The CDR3 here is CASSFGITDTQYF. The CDR3 coding sequence is TGTGCCAGCAGCTTCGGGATCACAGATACGCAGTATTTT.

The chain joins TRBV5-1 to TRBJ2-7; 14 positions agree with TRBD2. This CDR3 spans 17 amino acids. Germline loops: CDR1 SGHRS, CDR2 YFSETQ. V shed 0 bases, J shed 4 bases, and the junction held 6 bases outside the gene matches. The CDR3 DNA reads TGCGCCAGCAGCTTGGTGGGAGGGACTAGCGGGAGTTACGAGCAGTACTTC. It translates to CASSLVGGTSGSYEQYF.

The V and J genes are TRBV5-1 and TRBJ2-7; D might be TRBD2 (6 bases). The CDR3 totals 13 residues. The V gene's germline CDR1 is SGHRS and CDR2 YFSETQ. Between the trimmed V and J ends, which lost 0 bases and 2 bases, there was a span of 6 bases. This CDR3 is CASSLGGTYEQYF. The CDR3 DNA sequence: TGCGCCAGCAGCTTGGGCGGGACCTACGAGCAGTACTTC. The variable domain in full, with the rest retrieved from reference TRBV5-1 and TRBJ2-7, is KAGVTQTPRYLIKTRGQQVTLSCSPISGHRSVSWYQQTPGQGLQFLFEYFSETQRNKGNFPGRFSGRQFSNSRSEMNVSTLELGDSALYLCASSLGGTYEQYFGPGTRLTVT.

The chain is built from TRBV30 and TRBJ2-7; D may be TRBD2 (5 bases). Between the trimmed V and J ends, which lost 3 bases and 5 bases, there was a span of 17 bases. Looked up from germline, CDR1 is GTSNPN and CDR2 is SVGIG (reference sequence). The CDR3 runs to 14 residues. CDR3 protein: CAWSLGGPGNEQYF. CDR3 bases: TGTGCCTGGAGCCTAGGCGGGCCTGGGAACGAGCAGTACTTC.

This clone was detected only once. The chain carries TRBV25-1 and TRBJ1-1; the D is unclear. Germline V lookup: CDR1 MGHDK, CDR2 SYGVNS. The V gene lost 8 bases and the J gene lost 8 bases, with 15 bases spanning the gap. The CDR3 has 12 residues. The CDR3 sequence is CASRRPGGEAFF. Written as DNA, the CDR3 is TGTGCCAGCCGCCGGCCTGGCGGGGAAGCTTTCTTT.

This clone was counted only a few times. V usage is TRBV2 and J usage is TRBJ2-1, with TRBD2 matching 8 bases. The V gene's germline CDR1 is SNHLY and CDR2 FYNNEI. V was pared by 4 bases and J by 7 bases, with 9 bases of the junction left unmatched. The CDR3 is made up of 15 amino acids. DNA for the CDR3: TGTGCCAGCAGTGTTAAAGCGGGAGTGGTGAATGAGCAGTTCTTC. Residues: CASSVKAGVVNEQFF.

The gene calls are TRBV9 and TRBJ2-5, with 7 nucleotides matching TRBD2. This CDR3 is 18 amino acids long. V dropped 4 bases and J dropped 2; count of bases not matched to a gene: 17. Germline loops: CDR1 SGDLS, CDR2 YYNGEE. CDR3 sequence (DNA): TGTGCCAGCAGCCCTCAGTGGGGAGGGGCTTTAACTCAAGAGACCCAGTACTTC. Translated, it gives CASSPQWGGALTQETQYF.

This chain uses TRBV24-1 with TRBJ2-5, with 10 bases fitting TRBD2. Germline V gives CDR1 KGHDR, CDR2 SFDVKD. The trim removed 3 bases at V and 2 bases at J, leaving 5 bases unmatched. The CDR3 runs to 16 residues. The CDR3 loop is CATSDTGTSEQETQYF. The CDR3 DNA follows: TGTGCCACCAGTGATACCGGGACTAGCGAGCAAGAGACCCAGTACTTC.

This clone was found once. In DNA, the CDR3 is TGTGCCAGCAGTGGTCGTCCGGGACTGACTAACAATGAGCAGTTCTTC. It translates to CASSGRPGLTNNEQFF. This chain joins TRBV6-1 and TRBJ2-1; possibly TRBD2 for D (6 bases). With 4 bases removed from V and 5 bases from J, the gap between germline ends came to 18 bases. Germline CDR1 is MNHNS and CDR2 is SASEGT. The CDR3 covers 16 residues.

The chain employs TRBV7-9 and TRBJ2-5; D is uncertain. Germline-derived CDR1 and CDR2 are SEHNR and FQNEAQ (reference sequence). The CDR3 extends over 16 amino acids. V shed 1 base and J shed 4 bases, with 16 bases lying between them. The CDR3: CASSLEETLTRETQYF. CDR3 nucleotide sequence: TGTGCCAGCAGCTTAGAGGAGACCTTAACGCGAGAGACCCAGTACTTC.

V and J are TRBV5-4 and TRBJ2-1; 7 bases line up with TRBD2. The CDR3 runs to 15 residues. J was trimmed by 10 bases and V by 3 bases; bases with no gene match: 13. Germline V CDR1 and CDR2: SGHNT, YYREEE (reference sequence). CDR3 sequence reads: CASSWSSGDGGEQFF. DNA for the CDR3: TGTGCCAGCAGCTGGTCCAGCGGGGATGGAGGGGAGCAGTTCTTC.

The gene calls are TRBV10-3 and TRBJ2-1; possibly TRBD2 for D (5 bases). CDR3 length: 15 residues. V was shortened by 1 base and J by 4 bases, with 11 bases between the two germline ends. The germline gives CDR1 ENHRY, CDR2 SYGVKD. The CDR3 region is CAISELRTDYNEQFF. The CDR3 DNA follows: TGTGCCATCAGTGAGTTGCGGACTGATTACAATGAGCAGTTCTTC.

The DNA of the CDR3 is TGTGCCAGCAGCCGGAACCAGGGGGCTAGCCCTAACTATGGCTACACCTTC. Translating it yields CASSRNQGASPNYGYTF. J is TRBJ1-2 and V is TRBV5-4; 8 bases match TRBD1. The CDR3 runs 17 residues. CDR1 SGHNT and CDR2 YYREEE come from the germline V gene (reference sequence). The J segment lost 0 bases and the V segment lost 4 bases, leaving 11 bases of the junction unmatched.